This TCR beta chain was sequenced during a study of beta chain features in type 1 diabetes (dated by TCRdb to 2016 to 2019). For the wider study: Mean age, gender distribution, total cell number and subset yield were not different between patients and healthy donors. A total of 85 million to 140 million sorted cells were examined across all samples, and a strong correlation was observed between cell number per subset and RNA yield. In the study, TCRB repertoires of sorted circulating CD4+ T cell subsets from recently diagnosed type 1 diabetes patients were compared with those of matched healthy donors. Regulatory and stem cell-like memory subsets were isolated from only 8 patients and roughly eight healthy donors, whereas naive and central memory subsets came from all 30 or so donors.

Including the terminal cysteine and phenylalanine, the CDR3 comprises 15 residues. Of the read, only the CDR3 DNA is kept; its 45 bases are in frame from base 1. The germline V gene gives CDR1 as SQVTM and CDR2 as ANQGSEA. With regard to this clone: Its antigen is not yet known. Mismatch with germline at one junction end may stem from a read error.

From each donor, a single peripheral blood sample of approximately 120 mL on average was drawn into heparinised tubes. A BD FACSAria II and a panel including CD45RO, CCR7, CD25, CD127, CD95 and CD27 were used to sort naive, central memory, regulatory and stem cell-like memory CD4+ T cells. Every sorted population had a purity above 95%. PBMCs were isolated immediately by Lymphoprep density gradient centrifugation and stained directly without culture. So that batch effects would be minimized, each experiment stained and sorted samples in pairs, pairing one healthy donor with one patient. What the study reported, not specific to this receptor: A moderate but significant shortening of TCRB CDR3 length was observed in type 1 diabetes patients in all four CD4+ subsets. PCR may preferentially amplify shorter templates, but because patient and control samples were amplified and corrected together, any resulting skew would affect both groups equally. The naive, central memory and regulatory TCRB repertoires appeared to resemble one another more closely among patients than among healthy donors. Because small numbers of individuals were included in the HLA sub-analyses, any influence of HLA type on TCRB rearrangement was left unresolved. Patients with type 1 diabetes made fewer insertions and deleted more nucleotides at VDJ recombination sites, implying thymic rearrangement abnormalities. Sequencing cDNA rather than genomic DNA could over-represent highly expressing activated cells, although activation and CD3 levels did not differ between groups.

The entire amount of isolated RNA was reverse transcribed using the High Capacity cDNA Reverse Transcription Kit, so the sequenced TCRB transcripts were expressed ones. Naive, central memory and regulatory T cell samples underwent deep immunoSEQ sequencing, averaging approximately 3.3 million total reads per sample. Sorted cells were lysed in RLT buffer and RNA was extracted with DNase-treated RNeasy Micro or Mini kits, depending on cell number. Each cell subset was processed on its own to prevent cross-contamination, while patient and healthy donor samples were processed together. TCRB sequences were amplified from cDNA with the immunoSEQ multiplex PCR, producing 87-bp fragments spanning the CDR3 region. Sequencing of the amplicons was performed on the Illumina HiSeq platform. In the authors' own workflow: PCR bias was computationally corrected using synthetic template baselines, reads within Hamming distance 2 were collapsed, and singletons that could not be merged were discarded. Reads were aligned against IMGT so that V, D and J genes, CDR3 length and insertions or deletions at six rearrangement sites could be assigned. Within each subset, clonotype counts were normalized to the number of sorted cells before true diversity and Gini coefficients were calculated with the tcR R package. The overlap coefficient, calculated on TCRB nucleotide sequences, was used to measure repertoire sharing. The immuneACCESS repertoire file appears here via TCRdb, limited to in-frame rearrangements. These files lack a portion of the clones; in checked studies, under half of the deficit traces to unresolved V genes, and the cause of the others is not known. The V and J calls and clone size come from that table; D and trimming were worked out from the DNA. Here the sample has tens of thousands of clones; roughly 69% occur a single time. The biggest ten clones account for around 4.4% of the sample.

Rearrangement joined TRBV29-1 to TRBJ2-5, with 7 bases in between that match TRBD1. This clonotype was obtained from a man aged 18 to 29 with type 1 diabetes. The sequenced sample consisted of Tregs from blood. The cell subset or site label, read with the paper, signifies: regulatory CD4+ T cells. The CDR3 reads as follows: CSVDFTTGSGETQHF. The sequenced DNA: TGCAGCGTTGACTTTACGACAGGGAGTGGAGAGACCCAGCACTTC. Supplemented by the reference TRBV29-1 and TRBJ2-5 proteins around the CDR3, the complete variable domain is SAVISQKPSRDICQRGTSLTIQCQVDSQVTMMFWYRQQPGQSLTLIATANQGSEATYESGFVIDKFPISRPNLTFSTLTVSNMSPEDSSIYLCSVDFTTGSGETQHFGPGTRLLVL.